This T cell receptor beta chain was profiled in a study of blood T cell repertoires in COVID-19 (dated by TCRdb to about 2020). Broadly, across the study: The collaborator samples originated in the United States, Italy and Spain and spanned the acute and convalescent phases of COVID-19. The dataset comprised deeply sampled blood TCRbeta repertoires from subjects exposed to, actively infected with, or recovered from COVID-19. The prospective study material was composed of cDNA or gDNA derived from T cells, B-cell-depleted T cells, or PBMCs. A freely available public database, intended as a resource for researchers studying the immune response to SARS-CoV-2, is where the repertoires were released. A de-identified subject ID, COVID-19 status, age in years and sex were almost always included in the sample metadata. Samples were obtained from the ongoing ImmuneRACE study (first 160 participants) and from 1,254 subjects provided by 6 global collaborators. Where available, HLA class I and class II types were obtained from metadata supplied by the sample provider rather than from assay-based typing. General conclusions and limits of the study: The quantity of clinical and demographic metadata differed by source and by participant and was supplied without curation.

TCRbeta CDR3 regions were amplified from genomic DNA by means of the immunoSEQ Assay, a bias-controlled multiplex PCR. The original pipeline was this. The number of nucleated cells in each sample was estimated by amplification of reference gene primers within the assay. To quantify the absolute abundance of each unique TCRbeta CDR3 rearrangement, sequence reads were collapsed and filtered. Productive Simpson clonality was computed per sample as the square root of Simpson's diversity index over productive rearrangements. TCRdb stores this immuneACCESS table with in-frame sequences only. Part of the clones is absent; in the studies checked, under half of the shortfall reflects unresolved V genes, and no reason is known for the rest. The V and J calls and the clone size are those of that table, but D and trimming were determined from the DNA. The sample table lists roughly 43,000 clones, over 80% of them with a count of one. The ten largest make up roughly 47% of the sample.

The collaborating institutions used their own protocols to collect whole blood in K2EDTA tubes. For TCRbeta analysis, collaborators shipped samples in one of three forms: frozen whole blood, isolated PBMCs, or DNA extracted from either of those sample types. Trimming at the junction amounts to 2 bases on V and 9 bases on J, and the germline ends lie 16 bases apart. From cysteine to phenylalanine, the CDR3 is 14 amino acids long. Only the CDR3 DNA stays, 42 bases, in frame from base 1. CDR1 and CDR2 were assigned from the germline V gene (reference sequence) as MNHNY and SVGAGI. In the case of this clone: No antigen is known for it. Base-call qualities are not available, and no considerably larger clone is one nucleotide away.

The sequenced material came from peripheral blood. The source is a woman of 80 years or more with acute or convalescent COVID-19. The sequence links TRBV6-6 to TRBJ1-2; the D gene is unclear. The CDR3 amino acid sequence is: CASSYPQTLMSYTF. The bases read TGTGCCAGCAGTTACCCCCAAACTCTAATGAGCTACACCTTC.